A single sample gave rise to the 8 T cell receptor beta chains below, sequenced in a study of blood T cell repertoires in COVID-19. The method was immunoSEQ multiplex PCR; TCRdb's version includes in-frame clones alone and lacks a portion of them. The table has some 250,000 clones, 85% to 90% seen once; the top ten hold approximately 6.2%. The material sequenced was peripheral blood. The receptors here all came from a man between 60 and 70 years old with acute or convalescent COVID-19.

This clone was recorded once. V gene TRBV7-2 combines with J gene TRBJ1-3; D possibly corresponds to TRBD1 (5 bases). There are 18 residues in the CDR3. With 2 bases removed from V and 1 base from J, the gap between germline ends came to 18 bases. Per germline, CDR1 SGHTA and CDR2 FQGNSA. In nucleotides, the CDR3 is TGTGCCAGCAGCTTAAGACCGTCCACAGGTGGATCTGGAAACACCATATATTTT. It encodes CASSLRPSTGGSGNTIYF.

CDR3 loop: CASSFYRETYEQYF. The CDR3 DNA sequence: TGCGCCAGCAGCTTCTACAGGGAAACCTACGAGCAGTACTTC. J is TRBJ2-7 and V is TRBV5-1, with a possible D match to TRBD1 (6 bases). Germline V gene sequence: CDR1 SGHRS, CDR2 YFSETQ. Deletions cut 2 bases from V and 2 bases from J, with 11 bases between. This CDR3 is 14 amino acids long.

The DNA for the CDR3 is TGTGCCAGCAGCTTTGGACTAGCGGGAGGCAAGGTTCCAGATACGCAGTATTTT. This encodes CASSFGLAGGKVPDTQYF. V usage is TRBV6-2 or TRBV6-3 and J usage is TRBJ2-3; 14 bases are a match to TRBD2. With V trimmed by 6 bases and J by 4 bases, 12 bases remained unmatched. Germline CDR1 and CDR2: MNHEY and SVGEGT. This CDR3 region has 18 residues.

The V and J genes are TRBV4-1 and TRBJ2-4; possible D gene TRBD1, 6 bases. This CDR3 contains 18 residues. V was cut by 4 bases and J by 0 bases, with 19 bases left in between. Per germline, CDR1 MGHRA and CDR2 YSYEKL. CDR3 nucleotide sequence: TGCGCCAGCAGCCCAAGATGGCGGACAGATTTAGCCAAAAACATTCAGTACTTC. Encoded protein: CASSPRWRTDLAKNIQYF.

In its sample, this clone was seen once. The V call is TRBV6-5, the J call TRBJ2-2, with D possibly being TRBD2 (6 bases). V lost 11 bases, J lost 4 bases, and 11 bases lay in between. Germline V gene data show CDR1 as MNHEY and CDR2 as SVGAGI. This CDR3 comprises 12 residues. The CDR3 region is CAAGRGTGELFF. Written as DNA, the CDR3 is TGTGCCGCGGGGCGCGGCACCGGGGAGCTGTTTTTT.

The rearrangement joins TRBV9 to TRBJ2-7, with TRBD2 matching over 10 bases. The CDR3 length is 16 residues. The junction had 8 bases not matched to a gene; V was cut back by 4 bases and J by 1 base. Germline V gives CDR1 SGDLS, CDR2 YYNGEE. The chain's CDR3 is CASSTTSGKNSYEQYF. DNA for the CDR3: TGTGCCAGCAGCACAACTAGCGGGAAGAATTCCTACGAGCAGTACTTC.

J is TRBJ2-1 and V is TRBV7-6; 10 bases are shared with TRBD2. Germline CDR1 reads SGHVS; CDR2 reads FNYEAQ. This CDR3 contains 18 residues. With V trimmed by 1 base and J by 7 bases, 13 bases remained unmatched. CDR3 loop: CASSLDRNGLAEVNEQFF. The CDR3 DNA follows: TGTGCCAGCAGCTTAGATCGAAATGGACTAGCGGAAGTGAATGAGCAGTTCTTC.

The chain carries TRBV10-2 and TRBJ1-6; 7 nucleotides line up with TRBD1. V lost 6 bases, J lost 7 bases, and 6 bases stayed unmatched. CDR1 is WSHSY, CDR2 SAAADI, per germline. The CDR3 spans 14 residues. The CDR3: CASSDRVSNSPLHF. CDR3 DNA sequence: TGCGCCAGCAGCGACAGGGTTTCCAATTCACCCCTCCACTTT.